The 20 T cell receptor beta chains reported below all come from one sample, sequenced in a study of T cell responses to AZD1222 COVID-19 vaccine (dated by TCRdb to about 2021). This sample's time point label indicates: baseline before first vaccination. The receptor library was made with the immunoSEQ multiplex PCR assay. This is the immuneACCESS table as TCRdb keeps it, with only in-frame sequences that have V and J called. A part of the clones is gone; compared with another copy, unresolved V genes explain less than half, and the rest is unexplained. This sample has 110,000 to 150,000 clones in its table, and approximately 90% of those were observed once. Roughly 3.1% of the sample goes to the ten largest clones. The source material was peripheral blood, sampled on day 0 of AZD1222 vaccination. The receptors originated from an adult in good health.

The gene calls are TRBV5-5 and TRBJ2-1; 12 bases agree with TRBD2. The V gene end was trimmed by 4 bases and the J gene end by 9 bases; junction bases not matched to a gene: 5. The CDR3 has 14 amino acids. Germline V gene lookup returns CDR1 SGHKS and CDR2 YYEKEE (reference sequence). In DNA, the CDR3 is TGTGCCAGCAGCGGGGGACTAGCGGGTGGTGAGCAGTTCTTC. It translates to CASSGGLAGGEQFF.

The rearrangement uses TRBV19 and TRBJ1-2; D is unresolved. This CDR3 has 14 residues. Per germline, CDR1 LNHDA and CDR2 SQIVND (reference sequence). V was trimmed by 7 bases and J by 3 bases, leaving 15 bases between them. The CDR3 is CASTPSLGDYGYTF. In nucleotides, the CDR3 is TGTGCCAGTACACCGTCGCTGGGAGACTATGGCTACACCTTC.

Details on this clone: At the DNA level, this CDR3 is encoded by other sequences in the same sample as well. The V gene is TRBV30, the J gene TRBJ1-3, with a tentative D call TRBD1 (5 bases). The V end lost 2 bases, the J end lost 1 base, and 12 bases lay between the germline ends. The germline CDR1 and CDR2 sequences are GTSNPN and SVGIG (reference sequence). There are 15 residues in the CDR3. The CDR3 DNA is TGTGCCTGGAGTCGTGACAGCGGATCTGGAAACACCATATATTTT. It translates to CAWSRDSGSGNTIYF.

The chain links TRBV5-4 to TRBJ2-1; D might be TRBD1 or TRBD2, each matching 5 bases. The CDR3 has 15 amino acids. CDR1 is SGHNT, CDR2 YYREEE, per germline (reference sequence). Trimming pared 0 bases from V and 4 bases from J, leaving 11 bases between. The CDR3 is CASSLGGRVYNEQFF. Here the CDR3 DNA reads TGTGCCAGCAGCTTGGGGGGGAGAGTTTACAATGAGCAGTTCTTC.

The rearrangement joins TRBV5-1 to TRBJ2-7; 15 bases align to TRBD2. Per the germline V gene, CDR1 is SGHRS and CDR2 is YFSETQ. The CDR3 has 16 residues. Germline trimming cut 3 bases from V and 1 base from J; bases unmatched to any gene: 2. The CDR3 region has the DNA TGCGCCAGCAGCTCCGGACTAGCGGGAGGGTCCTACGAGCAGTACTTC. It translates to CASSSGLAGGSYEQYF. The whole variable domain, remainder taken from reference TRBV5-1 and TRBJ2-7, is KAGVTQTPRYLIKTRGQQVTLSCSPISGHRSVSWYQQTPGQGLQFLFEYFSETQRNKGNFPGRFSGRQFSNSRSEMNVSTLELGDSALYLCASSSGLAGGSYEQYFGPGTRLTVT.

The chain joins TRBV1 to TRBJ2-2; TRBD2 was called by the table and not checked on the DNA. TRBV1 is assigned pseudogene status. The CDR3 totals 17 residues. Written as DNA, the CDR3 is TGCACCAGCAGCCAAGATCAGCCGAAACGGGGGTCCGGGGAGCTGTTTTTT. Translating it yields CTSSQDQPKRGSGELFF.

This sequence joins TRBV7-2 and TRBJ2-2, with a possible D match to TRBD2 (6 bases). CDR1 and CDR2 from the germline V gene are SGHTA and FQGNSA. Trimming cost V 5 bases and J 2 bases, with 9 bases left between them. CDR3 length: 14 residues. The CDR3 sequence is CASSNGGNTGELFF. The DNA of the CDR3 is TGTGCCAGCAGCAACGGGGGAAACACCGGGGAGCTGTTTTTT.

This chain links TRBV6-2 or TRBV6-3 with TRBJ2-7; D is tentatively TRBD1 or TRBD2 (6 bases each). The V end was cut by 0 bases, the J end by 5 bases, with 17 bases between. Germline CDR1 reads MNHEY; CDR2 reads SVGEGT. The CDR3 spans 16 residues. CDR3 loop: CASSYSLGGTSNEQYF. DNA for the CDR3: TGTGCCAGCAGTTACTCCCTCGGGGGCACTTCGAACGAGCAGTACTTC.

The rearrangement joins TRBV6-5 to TRBJ1-6; maybe TRBD1 (6 bases). V was pared by 5 bases and J by 6 bases, with 11 bases between. Looked up from germline, CDR1 is MNHEY and CDR2 is SVGAGI. The CDR3 runs to 14 residues. CDR3 sequence reads: CASSIQGFNSPLHF. CDR3 coding DNA: TGTGCCAGCAGTATACAGGGTTTTAATTCACCCCTCCACTTT.

This clone was observed a few times. This CDR3 is also generated by other DNA sequences in the sample. V and J are TRBV5-1 and TRBJ2-2; no reliable D call. The CDR3 is 13 residues long. Trimming removed 1 base at V and 4 bases at J, with 5 bases between. Germline V lookup: CDR1 SGHRS, CDR2 YFSETQ. In DNA, the CDR3 is TGCGCCAGCAGCTTGAGCGTCACCGGGGAGCTGTTTTTT. This sequence encodes CASSLSVTGELFF.

The chain has TRBV11-3 and TRBJ1-6; D gene unclear. From germline, CDR1 is SGHNT and CDR2 YENEEA. CDR3 length: 16 residues. V lost 0 bases and J 7 bases, leaving 13 bases between the germline ends. CDR3 protein: CASSLDLGARNSPLHF. The CDR3 region has the DNA TGTGCCAGCAGCTTAGACCTGGGTGCCAGGAATTCACCCCTCCACTTT.

The chain is built from TRBV10-3 and TRBJ2-7, with TRBD1 identical over 9 bases. V lost 6 bases and J lost 5; bases outside the gene matches: 8. This CDR3 is built from 14 residues. Germline CDR1 and CDR2: ENHRY and SYGVKD. The CDR3 coding sequence is TGTGCCATCAGGGGGGACAGGGAGCGGGACGAGCAGTACTTC. This codes for CAIRGDRERDEQYF.

The chain uses TRBV3-1 (or the pseudogene TRBV3-2) and TRBJ1-2; TRBD1 matches at 10 bases. The CDR3 is 16 amino acids. Unmatched junction bases numbered 10, after V lost 2 bases and J lost 7 bases. Germline CDR1 LGHDT, CDR2 YNNKEL (reference sequence). The chain's CDR3 is CASSQLPGTGASGYTF. In DNA, the CDR3 is TGTGCCAGCAGCCAACTACCCGGGACAGGGGCTTCTGGCTACACCTTC.

V and J are TRBV10-3 and TRBJ1-1; weak D call: TRBD1 (5 bases). The V gene's germline CDR1 is ENHRY and CDR2 SYGVKD. The ends were cut back, 1 base at V and 9 bases at J, with 12 bases in the middle. This CDR3 is built from 13 residues. The CDR3 coding sequence is TGTGCCATCAGTGAGTTCGAAAAGGGACAAGCTTTCTTT. The encoded protein is CAISEFEKGQAFF.

CDR3 in amino acids: CASGYGPKDTEAFF. The CDR3 DNA is TGCGCCAGCGGATACGGCCCAAAGGACACTGAAGCTTTCTTT. The chain employs TRBV23-1 and TRBJ1-1; the D is unclear. TRBV23-1 is recorded as an ORF, its role being uncertain. CDR3 length: 14 residues. Trimming removed 8 bases at V and 3 bases at J, with 16 bases between.

The J gene is TRBJ2-3, the V gene TRBV4-3; D call uncertain. This CDR3 spans 16 amino acids. V dropped 0 bases and J dropped 2 bases, with 12 bases sitting between them. From germline, CDR1 is LGHNA and CDR2 YSLEER. The CDR3 coding sequence is TGCGCCAGCAGCCAAGATCCCACAGCGTACACAGATACGCAGTATTTT. Residues: CASSQDPTAYTDTQYF.

The V gene is TRBV4-3, the J gene TRBJ2-1; D tentatively reads TRBD1 or TRBD2 (5 bases each). The CDR3 extends over 14 amino acids. CDR1 and CDR2 (germline): LGHNA, YSLEER. V dropped 5 bases and J dropped 6 bases, with 14 bases sitting between them. The CDR3 DNA is TGCGCCAGCAGCTGGGGGTCGGGGTTCAATGAGCAGTTCTTC. This codes for CASSWGSGFNEQFF.

The chain employs TRBV5-5 and TRBJ2-5; 11 bases agree with TRBD2. CDR1 is SGHKS, CDR2 YYEKEE, per germline (reference sequence). The V gene end was trimmed by 3 bases and the J gene end by 5 bases; junction bases not matched to a gene: 12. This CDR3 spans 17 amino acids. This chain's CDR3 is CASSYLIAGGLGETQYF. The CDR3 nucleotides read TGTGCCAGCAGCTACCTCATAGCGGGAGGGCTAGGCGAGACCCAGTACTTC.

The V and J genes are TRBV2 and TRBJ1-1; weak D call: TRBD1 (6 bases). The CDR3 is made up of 13 amino acids. CDR1 is SNHLY and CDR2 is FYNNEI in the germline V gene. V was trimmed by 4 bases and J by 7 bases, leaving 13 bases between them. CDR3 amino acids: CASSVGGAGEAFF. DNA of the CDR3: TGTGCCAGCAGTGTAGGGGGGGCGGGTGAAGCTTTCTTT.

The CDR3 loop is CAWGGSGPRYEQYF. The CDR3 DNA is TGTGCCTGGGGGGGGTCCGGGCCCCGCTACGAGCAGTACTTC. The V gene is TRBV30, the J gene TRBJ2-7; maybe TRBD2 (6 bases). There are 14 residues in the CDR3. Germline V lookup: CDR1 GTSNPN, CDR2 SVGIG (reference sequence). V dropped 5 bases and J dropped 3 bases, with 17 bases sitting between them.